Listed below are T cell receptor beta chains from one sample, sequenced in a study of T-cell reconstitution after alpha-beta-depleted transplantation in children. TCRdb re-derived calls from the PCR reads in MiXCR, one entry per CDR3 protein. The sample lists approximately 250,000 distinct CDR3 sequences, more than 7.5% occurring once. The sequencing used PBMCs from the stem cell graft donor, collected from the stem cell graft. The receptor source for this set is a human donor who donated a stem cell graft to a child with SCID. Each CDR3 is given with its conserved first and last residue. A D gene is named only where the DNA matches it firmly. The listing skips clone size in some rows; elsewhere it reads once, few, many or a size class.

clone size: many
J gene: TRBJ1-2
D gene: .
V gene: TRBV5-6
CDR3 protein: CASSSRDTLPPYGYTF
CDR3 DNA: TGTGCCAGCAGCTCCCGGGACACCCTTCCCCCGTATGGCTACACCTTC

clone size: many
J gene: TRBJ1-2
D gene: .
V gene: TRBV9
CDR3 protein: CASSQGTAYGYTF
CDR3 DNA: TGTGCCAGCAGCCAGGGGACGGCTTATGGCTACACCTTC

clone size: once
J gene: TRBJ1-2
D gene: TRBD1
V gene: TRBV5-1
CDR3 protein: CASSLSGGDPGLYGYTF
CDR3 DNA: TGCGCCAGCAGCTTGTCAGGGGGCGATCCAGGTCTCTATGGCTACACCTTC

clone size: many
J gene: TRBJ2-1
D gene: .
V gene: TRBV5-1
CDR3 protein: CASSLIPNDEQFF
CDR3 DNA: TGCGCCAGCAGCTTAATCCCCAATGATGAGCAGTTCTTC

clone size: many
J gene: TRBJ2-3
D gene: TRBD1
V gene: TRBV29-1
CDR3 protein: CSATGTGADTQYF
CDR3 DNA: TGCAGCGCAACCGGGACAGGGGCAGATACGCAGTATTTT

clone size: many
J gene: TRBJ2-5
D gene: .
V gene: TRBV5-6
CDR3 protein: CASSLVGGLGETQYF
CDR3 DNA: TGTGCCAGCAGCTTGGTCGGGGGATTAGGCGAGACCCAGTACTTC

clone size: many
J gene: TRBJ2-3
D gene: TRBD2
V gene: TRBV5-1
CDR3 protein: CASSYSGTTDTQYF
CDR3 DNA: TGCGCCAGCAGCTATAGCGGGACCACAGATACGCAGTATTTT

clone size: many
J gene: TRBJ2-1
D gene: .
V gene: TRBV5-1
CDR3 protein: CASSSVDSSSYNEQFF
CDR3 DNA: TGCGCCAGCAGCTCGGTGGACAGCAGCTCCTACAATGAGCAGTTCTTC

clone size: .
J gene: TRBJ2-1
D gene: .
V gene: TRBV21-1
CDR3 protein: CASSFRFPRDRGFPSPGQFF
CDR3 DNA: TGTGCCAGCAGCTTCCGCTTCCCCCGGGACAGGGGGTTTCCTAGTCCTGGGCAGTTCTTC

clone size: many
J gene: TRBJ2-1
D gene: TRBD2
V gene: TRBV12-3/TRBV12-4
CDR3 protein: CASSFSLSGGPYNEQFF
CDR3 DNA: TGTGCCAGCAGTTTCTCCCTCAGCGGGGGGCCCTACAATGAGCAGTTCTTC

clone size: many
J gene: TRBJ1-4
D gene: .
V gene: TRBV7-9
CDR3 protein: CASSSPFAEKLFF
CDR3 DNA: TGTGCCAGCAGCTCCCCCTTCGCTGAAAAACTGTTTTTT

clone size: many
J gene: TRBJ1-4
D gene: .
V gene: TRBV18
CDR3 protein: CASSSISGGDEKLFF
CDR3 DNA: TGTGCCAGCTCATCAATTTCGGGGGGCGACGAAAAACTGTTTTTT

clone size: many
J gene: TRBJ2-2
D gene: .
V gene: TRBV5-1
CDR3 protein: CASSPRLSPAGTGTGELFF
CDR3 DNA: TGCGCCAGCAGCCCCAGACTGAGCCCGGCGGGTACGGGCACCGGGGAGCTGTTTTTT

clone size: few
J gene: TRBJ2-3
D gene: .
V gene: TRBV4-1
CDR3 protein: CASSQDRGGGRTDTQYF
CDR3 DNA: TGCGCCAGCAGCCAAGATAGGGGGGGGGGCCGAACAGATACGCAGTATTTT

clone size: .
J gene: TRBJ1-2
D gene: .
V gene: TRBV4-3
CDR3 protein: CASSQDRGAGYGYTF
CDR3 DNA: TGCGCCAGCAGCCAAGATCGGGGGGCAGGCTATGGCTACACCTTC

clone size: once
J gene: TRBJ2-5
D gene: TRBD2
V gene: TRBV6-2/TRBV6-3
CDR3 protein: CASSSLITSGGPGPSETQYF
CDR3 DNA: TGTGCCAGCAGTTCACTCATAACTAGCGGGGGCCCGGGCCCAAGTGAGACCCAGTACTTC

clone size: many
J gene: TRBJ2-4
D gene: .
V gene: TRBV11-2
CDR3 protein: CASSLVSLAKNIQYF
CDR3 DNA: TGTGCCAGCAGCTTAGTGTCACTAGCCAAAAACATTCAGTACTTC

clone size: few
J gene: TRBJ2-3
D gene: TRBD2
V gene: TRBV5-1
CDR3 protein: CASREERGRTDTQYF
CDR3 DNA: TGCGCCAGCAGGGAGGAGCGGGGACGCACAGATACGCAGTATTTT

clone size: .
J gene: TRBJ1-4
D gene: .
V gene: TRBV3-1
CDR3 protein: CASSQGPPGEKLFF
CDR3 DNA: TGTGCCAGCAGCCAAGGGCCGCCCGGTGAAAAACTGTTTTTT

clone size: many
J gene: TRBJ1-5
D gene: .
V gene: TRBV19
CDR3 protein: CASSRRTGGQSWHF
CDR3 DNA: TGTGCCAGTAGTAGGAGAACAGGCGGTCAATCGTGGCATTTT

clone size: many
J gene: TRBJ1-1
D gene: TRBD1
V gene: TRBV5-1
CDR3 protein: CASSLDRANTEAFF
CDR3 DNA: TGTGCCAGCAGTCTGGACAGGGCGAACACTGAAGCTTTCTTT

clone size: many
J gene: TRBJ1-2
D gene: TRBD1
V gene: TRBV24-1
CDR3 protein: CATSTPHRGSYGYTF
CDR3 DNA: TGTGCCACCTCAACGCCCCACAGGGGAAGCTATGGCTACACCTTC

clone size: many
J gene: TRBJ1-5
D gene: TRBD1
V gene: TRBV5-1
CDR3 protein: CASSPGTGGTNQPQHF
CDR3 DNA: TGCGCCAGCAGCCCGGGGACAGGGGGTACCAATCAGCCCCAGCATTTT

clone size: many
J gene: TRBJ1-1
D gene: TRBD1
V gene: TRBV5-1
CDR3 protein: CASSSGQGNMNTEAFF
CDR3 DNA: TGCGCCAGCAGCTCAGGACAGGGAAATATGAACACTGAAGCTTTCTTT

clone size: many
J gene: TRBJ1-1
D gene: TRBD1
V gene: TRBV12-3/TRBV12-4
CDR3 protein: CASSFSGQGSEAFF
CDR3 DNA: TGTGCCAGCAGTTTCTCGGGACAGGGCTCTGAAGCTTTCTTT

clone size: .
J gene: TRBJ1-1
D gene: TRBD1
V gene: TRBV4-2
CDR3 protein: CASSQGPTGSNTEAFF
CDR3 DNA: TGTGCCAGCAGCCAAGGCCCGACAGGGTCGAACACTGAAGCTTTCTTT

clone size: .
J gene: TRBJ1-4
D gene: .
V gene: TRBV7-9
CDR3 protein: CASSGYRDDTRKLLF
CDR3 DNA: TGTGCCAGCAGCGGATACCGGGACGACACGCGGAAACTGCTTTTT

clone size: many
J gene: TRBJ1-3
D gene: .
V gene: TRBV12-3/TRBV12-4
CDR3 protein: CASSLAGGNTIYF
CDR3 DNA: TGTGCCAGCAGTTTAGCTGGGGGAAACACCATATATTTT